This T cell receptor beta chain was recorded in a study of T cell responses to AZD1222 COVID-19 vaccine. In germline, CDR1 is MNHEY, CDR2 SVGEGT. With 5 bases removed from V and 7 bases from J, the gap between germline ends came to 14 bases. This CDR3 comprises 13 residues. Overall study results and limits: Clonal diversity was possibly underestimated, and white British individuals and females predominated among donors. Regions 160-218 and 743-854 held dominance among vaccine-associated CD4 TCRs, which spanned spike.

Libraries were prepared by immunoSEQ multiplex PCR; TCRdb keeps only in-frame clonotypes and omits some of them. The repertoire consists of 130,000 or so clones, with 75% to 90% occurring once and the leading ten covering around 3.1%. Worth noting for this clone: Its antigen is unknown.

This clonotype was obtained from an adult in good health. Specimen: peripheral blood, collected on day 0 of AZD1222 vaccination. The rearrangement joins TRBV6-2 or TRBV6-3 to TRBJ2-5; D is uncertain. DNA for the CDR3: TGTGCCAGCAGTCCAGACCTGAGTAGGACCCAGTACTTC. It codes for CASSPDLSRTQYF.